This T cell receptor (beta chain) comes out of a study of early T cells in non-severe SARS-CoV-2 infection. The library protocol tagged individual cDNA molecules with unique molecular identifiers. One entry per CDR3 protein results from TCRdb running MiXCR on the 5' RACE reads. The data contain around 65,000 distinct CDR3 sequences, roughly 12% of them singletons. The CDR3 is made up of 15 amino acids. Per germline, CDR1 MDHEN and CDR2 SYDVKM. V lost 5 bases and J lost 4; bases outside the gene matches: 10. The J gene is TRBJ1-2, the V gene TRBV28; TRBD1 matches at 7 bases. This specimen consisted of whole blood, obtained at baseline. The TCR originated in an adult who was a healthcare worker with PCR-confirmed SARS-CoV-2 infection or an uninfected control (not recorded which). The CDR3 spells CASSPTGVKVYGYTF. The DNA for the CDR3 is TGTGCCAGCAGTCCCACAGGGGTGAAAGTCTATGGCTACACCTTC.